A single sample is the source of the 21 T cell receptor beta chains below, sequenced in a study of cytomegalovirus exposure and HLA in healthy donors (dated by TCRdb to about 2017). Library construction relied on the immunoSEQ multiplex PCR assay. A mixture of 60 forward primers for TCR Vbeta segments and 13 reverse primers for TCR Jbeta segments was used in the multiplex PCR. In TCRdb, the immuneACCESS table is reduced to in-frame sequences with V and J assigned. These tables do not hold every clone; where another copy was compared, an unresolved V gene accounts for under half, and the others remain unexplained. The sample profile shows some 120,000 clones; around 78% of them were found once. The ten largest clones add up to around 4% of the sample. Input material: PBMCs. The receptors derive from a man between 40 and 49 years old in good health and CMV-seronegative.

The rearrangement uses TRBV28 and TRBJ2-3; TRBD1 agrees at 7 bases. V lost 7 bases to trimming and J lost 4 bases; unmatched junction nucleotides: 17. Germline values: CDR1 MDHEN, CDR2 SYDVKM. The CDR3 sequence is 17 residues long. The CDR3 reads CASTPVGTVPVADTQYF. CDR3 coding DNA: TGTGCCAGCACCCCCGTAGGGACAGTCCCTGTGGCAGATACGCAGTATTTT.

The V gene is TRBV6-5, the J gene TRBJ1-5, with D hard to call. Germline CDR1 reads MNHEY; CDR2 reads SVGAGI. This CDR3 spans 14 amino acids. V was shortened by 0 bases and J by 5 bases, with 8 bases between the two germline ends. CDR3 sequence (DNA): TGTGCCAGCAGTTACTCATCGGCGGATCAGCCCCAGCATTTT. Protein: CASSYSSADQPQHF.

The chain combines TRBV6-5 with TRBJ1-1; D gene ambiguous. CDR1 is MNHEY, CDR2 SVGAGI, per germline. V was shortened by 6 bases and J by 1 base, with 12 bases between the two germline ends. There are 14 residues in the CDR3. CDR3: CASRPSSGNTEAFF. The CDR3, as DNA: TGTGCCAGCAGGCCCAGTTCGGGGAACACTGAAGCTTTCTTT.

The chain links TRBV5-4 to TRBJ2-2; 8 bases match TRBD2. Trimming took 1 base from V and 7 from J; bases not matched to a gene: 12. Germline lookup yields CDR1 SGHNT and CDR2 YYREEE (reference sequence). The CDR3 totals 17 residues. Here the CDR3 reads CASSLRYSAGGIGELFF. The CDR3 DNA follows: TGTGCCAGCAGCTTGCGTTATTCGGCGGGGGGCATCGGGGAGCTGTTTTTT. Combining the CDR3 with reference TRBV5-4 and TRBJ2-2 gives the whole variable domain ETGVTQSPTHLIKTRGQQVTLRCSSQSGHNTVSWYQQALGQGPQFIFQYYREEENGRGNFPPRFSGLQFPNYSSELNVNALELDDSALYLCASSLRYSAGGIGELFFGEGSRLTVL.

J is TRBJ1-1 and V is TRBV10-3, with a weak D call TRBD1 (5 bases). Between the trimmed V and J ends, which lost 11 bases and 3 bases, there was a span of 19 bases. The CDR3 is made up of 14 amino acids. Germline V CDR1 and CDR2: ENHRY, SYGVKD. CDR3 in DNA: TGTGCCGTTCAGGGAGGGGCGGGGGACACTGAAGCTTTCTTT. Translation: CAVQGGAGDTEAFF.

The V call is TRBV18, the J call TRBJ2-5; TRBD1 aligns across 8 bases. After removal of 4 bases from V and 2 bases from J, the junction contained 9 bases not matched to a gene. The CDR3 contains 16 residues. Germline V CDR1 and CDR2: KGHSH, LQKENI. CDR3 DNA sequence: TGTGCCAGCTCACTCCCAGGGGGCCCCCGTCAAGAGACCCAGTACTTC. It codes for CASSLPGGPRQETQYF.

The chain joins TRBV5-4 to TRBJ1-6; 7 nucleotides agree with TRBD1. The CDR3 runs 15 residues. The germline V gene has CDR1 SGHNT and CDR2 YYREEE (reference sequence). V shed 4 bases, J shed 9 bases, and the junction held 10 bases outside the gene matches. CDR3 in DNA: TGTGCCAGCAGCCCGGGGACAGCTAACTTTTCACCCCTCCACTTT. It specifies CASSPGTANFSPLHF.

V is TRBV30 and J is TRBJ1-3; D unclear. CDR1 is GTSNPN, CDR2 SVGIG, per germline (reference sequence). This CDR3 spans 13 amino acids. Between the trimmed V and J ends, which lost 7 bases and 2 bases, there was a span of 12 bases. CDR3 loop: CAFSLAAGNTIYF. CDR3 DNA sequence: TGTGCCTTCTCCTTAGCCGCTGGAAACACCATATATTTT.

The J gene is TRBJ1-1, the V gene TRBV10-1; 9 bases match TRBD1. J was trimmed by 9 bases and V by 7 bases; bases with no gene match: 9. Germline V gives CDR1 WNHNN, CDR2 SYGVQD (reference sequence). This CDR3 spans 13 amino acids. CDR3 sequence reads: CASMETGGFQAFF. CDR3 in DNA: TGCGCCAGCATGGAGACAGGGGGTTTTCAAGCTTTCTTT.

V usage is TRBV4-1 and J usage is TRBJ2-7, with D perhaps matching TRBD1 (7 bases). Germline CDR1 and CDR2: MGHRA and YSYEKL. Between the trimmed V and J ends, which lost 3 bases and 0 bases, there was a span of 15 bases. The CDR3 has 16 amino acids. The CDR3 loop is CASSHRGTETSYEQYF. CDR3 nucleotide sequence: TGCGCCAGCAGCCACCGCGGGACAGAAACCTCCTACGAGCAGTACTTC.

J is TRBJ2-7 and V is TRBV4-1, with D hard to call. Per the germline V gene, CDR1 is MGHRA and CDR2 is YSYEKL. V was cut by 2 bases and J by 3 bases, with 11 bases left in between. The CDR3 spans 14 residues. CDR3: CASSQTTEYYEQYF. As DNA, the CDR3 is TGCGCCAGCAGCCAAACCACAGAGTACTACGAGCAGTACTTC.

The chain couples TRBV5-6 to TRBJ1-5; a weak D match, TRBD1 (5 bases). This CDR3 has 17 amino acids. Germline CDR1 SGHDT, CDR2 YYEEEE. The V and J ends lost 7 bases and 6 bases respectively, with 26 bases between them. CDR3 region: CASSRTREPTPGQPQHF. The CDR3 coding sequence is TGTGCCAGCTCGAGAACCAGGGAACCCACACCGGGTCAGCCCCAGCATTTT.

V and J are TRBV18 and TRBJ1-6; TRBD1 aligns across 7 bases. CDR1 KGHSH and CDR2 LQKENI come from the germline V gene. The trim removed 3 bases at V and 10 bases at J, leaving 12 bases unmatched. The CDR3 extends over 16 amino acids. CDR3 bases: TGTGCCAGCTCACCCGTGAACAGGGGTGCTCGGTCACCCCTCCACTTT. It encodes CASSPVNRGARSPLHF.

The genes are TRBV11-1 and TRBJ2-7, with a tentative D call TRBD2 (7 bases). The CDR3 length is 17 residues. The V gene lost 5 bases and the J gene lost 4 bases, with 24 bases spanning the gap. The germline V gene has CDR1 SGHAT and CDR2 FQDESV (reference sequence). The CDR3, as DNA: TGTGCCAGCAGCATCCATCCGTCCGGAAGGGGGGGGTACGAGCAGTACTTC. This encodes CASSIHPSGRGGYEQYF. The variable domain in full, with the rest retrieved from reference TRBV11-1 and TRBJ2-7, is EAEVAQSPRYKITEKSQAVAFWCDPISGHATLYWYRQILGQGPELLVQFQDESVVDDSQLPKDRFSAERLKGVDSTLKIQPAELGDSAMYLCASSIHPSGRGGYEQYFGPGTRLTVT.

The chain joins TRBV28 to TRBJ1-2; no definite D call. V lost 3 bases to trimming and J lost 7 bases, with 12 bases between them. Germline lookup yields CDR1 MDHEN and CDR2 SYDVKM. CDR3 size: 13 residues. CDR3: CASSFRESSGYTF. In DNA, the CDR3 is TGTGCCAGCAGTTTCCGGGAGTCTAGTGGCTACACCTTC.

This clone appeared a few times. The chain couples TRBV5-6 to TRBJ2-1; 8 bases match TRBD1. The germline V gene has CDR1 SGHDT and CDR2 YYEEEE. The junction had 8 bases not matched to a gene; V was cut back by 2 bases and J by 7 bases. The CDR3 covers 15 residues. Here the CDR3 DNA reads TGTGCCAGCAGCTTCAGGGGGCGGGTTGGGAATGAGCAGTTCTTC. Translation: CASSFRGRVGNEQFF.

V is TRBV9 and J is TRBJ2-5; 9 positions match TRBD1. J was trimmed by 7 bases and V by 3 bases; bases with no gene match: 7. CDR3 size: 14 residues. Germline V lookup: CDR1 SGDLS, CDR2 YYNGEE. Written as DNA, the CDR3 is TGTGCCAGCAGCGGAACAGGGGGCGGAGGGACCCAGTACTTC. Encoded protein: CASSGTGGGGTQYF.

This clone was seen once. The J gene is TRBJ2-3, the V gene TRBV5-1; 10 bases match TRBD2. Trimming removed 1 base from V and 1 base from J; junction bases left unmatched: 6. From germline, CDR1 is SGHRS and CDR2 YFSETQ. The CDR3 has 17 residues. CDR3 in DNA: TGCGCCAGCAGCTTGACCCATCTAGCGGGGGGCACAGATACGCAGTATTTT. This translates into CASSLTHLAGGTDTQYF.

The rearrangement links TRBV5-1 to TRBJ2-6; weak D call: TRBD2 (6 bases). Germline V lookup: CDR1 SGHRS, CDR2 YFSETQ. The CDR3 is 16 amino acids. Trimming removed 0 bases from V and 4 bases from J, with 11 bases in between. CDR3 DNA: TGCGCCAGCAGCTTGGGGGCGGGGTTGGGGGCCAACGTCCTGACTTTC. It codes for CASSLGAGLGANVLTF.

The rearrangement links TRBV5-5 to TRBJ2-7, with D hard to call. V was trimmed by 2 bases and J by 7 bases, leaving 13 bases between them. The CDR3 loop spans 13 amino acids. Germline values: CDR1 SGHKS, CDR2 YYEKEE (reference sequence). The CDR3 DNA reads TGTGCCAGCAGCTTCCATATCCCTCAGGAGCAGTACTTC. Translating it yields CASSFHIPQEQYF.

The genes are TRBV6-1 and TRBJ1-6, with D uncertain. CDR1 and CDR2 from the germline V gene are MNHNS and SASEGT. This CDR3 has 16 residues. Trimming removed 1 base at V and 6 bases at J, with 13 bases between. CDR3 region: CASSEGEGSFNSPLHF. CDR3 DNA: TGTGCCAGCAGTGAAGGTGAGGGATCGTTTAATTCACCCCTCCACTTT.